The clone carrying this TCR beta chain was picked up many times. From germline, CDR1 is SEHNR and CDR2 FQNEAQ (reference sequence). The CDR3 is 14 amino acids. The V segment lost 5 bases and the J segment 4 bases; nucleotides outside the gene matches: 3. TCRdb ran MiXCR on the 5' RACE reads and lists one entry per CDR3 protein. The sample holds 570,000 or so distinct CDR3 sequences; just under 10% are singletons and the top ten take roughly 3%. The data belong to a study of identical twins. The sample was also reused in another study, on yellow fever vaccine responses in identical twins.

The genes are TRBV7-9 and TRBJ2-3; 10 positions match TRBD2. This receptor was taken from a woman under 30 in good health. The sample was PBMCs. The CDR3 DNA follows: TGTGCCAGCAGCATTGGACTAGCGGCAGATACGCAGTATTTT. Translating gives CASSIGLAADTQYF.